This T cell receptor beta chain stems from a study of T cell repertoires in aging, cancer and after chemotherapy. The template was genomic DNA from peripheral blood, not RNA. This clonotype is categorized as medium-sized. The CDR3 is 14 amino acids. V was pared by 1 base and J by 9 bases, with 13 bases between. Germline V gene sequence: CDR1 SGHAT, CDR2 FQNNGV. A mixed TRB-A/B primer pool amplified rearranged TRB by multiplex touch-down PCR. One entry per CDR3 protein, called by TCRdb with MiXCR from the multiplex PCR reads. The sample holds 4,500 to 5,500 distinct CDR3 sequences; less than 30% are singletons and the top ten take 11%.

This TCR was recovered from a human donor with a solid tumor. The V call is TRBV11-2, the J call TRBJ2-1, with D perhaps TRBD1 (5 bases). Material: blood. CDR3 nucleotide sequence: TGTGCCAGCAGCTTAGTAGCAGGGTCGGCTGAGCAGTTCTTC. This translates into CASSLVAGSAEQFF.